This T cell receptor beta chain was profiled in a study of T cell responses to AZD1222 COVID-19 vaccine. Whole-study findings and limits: Only six or seven AZD1222 recipients tested seropositive at baseline.

The CDR3 has 15 residues. The V segment lost 4 bases and the J segment 2 bases; nucleotides outside the gene matches: 8. Looked up from germline, CDR1 is LGHNA and CDR2 is YSLEER. Concerning this clone: The antigen is undetermined.

Using immunoSEQ multiplex PCR, the repertoire was profiled, and TCRdb retains in-frame clones only, with some absent. The profile covers roughly 100,000 clones, with approximately 90% appearing a single time and 9% to 9.5% taken by the ten largest. The chain employs TRBV4-3 and TRBJ2-7, with TRBD1 matching 7 bases. The receptor comes from an adult in good health. This material consisted of peripheral blood, taken on day 0 of AZD1222 vaccination. The CDR3 bases are TGCGCCAGCAGCCCCTCGACAGGGAATCCCTACGAGCAGTACTTC. It yields the protein CASSPSTGNPYEQYF.